This T cell receptor beta chain was captured by sequencing in a study of spatial heterogeneity in lung cancer. Time point indicated: sample taken at primary tumor resection. Frozen PBMC, nontumor lung or tumor provided whole RNA, which was sequenced unsorted. Each molecule of TCR cDNA was tagged with one unique molecular identifier. From the 5' RACE reads, TCRdb called clonotypes with MiXCR, one entry per CDR3 protein. The sample records 90,000 or so distinct CDR3 sequences, around 10% being singletons. Germline CDR1 and CDR2: LNHDA and SQIVND (reference sequence). The length of the CDR3 is 13 residues. V was pared by 3 bases and J by 1 base, with 5 bases between.

The origin of this receptor is a male donor with early-stage non-small cell lung cancer. The genes are TRBV19 and TRBJ2-3; unclear D gene. The sequencing used PBMCs, collected at surgery. CDR3 residues: CASSIGGTDTQYF. The CDR3 nucleotides are TGTGCCAGTAGTATCGGAGGCACAGATACGCAGTATTTT.